This T cell receptor beta chain was identified in a study of cytomegalovirus exposure and HLA in healthy donors. The CDR3 is made up of 15 amino acids. CDR1 and CDR2 (germline): SGHNT, YENEEA. Between the trimmed V and J ends, which lost 2 bases and 0 bases, there was a span of 10 bases. Primers for the PCR totalled 60 Vbeta and 13 Jbeta. Data came from immunoSEQ multiplex PCR; TCRdb stores just in-frame clones and leaves some out. The sample carries approximately 110,000 clones, 76% recorded once. The sequenced sample consisted of PBMCs. The V call is TRBV11-3, the J call TRBJ1-2, with no clear D. The source of this sequence is a man in his forties or fifties in good health and CMV-seropositive. CDR3 DNA sequence: TGTGCCAGCAGCTTATTCGGGGAGTCTAACTATGGCTACACCTTC. Its protein is CASSLFGESNYGYTF.